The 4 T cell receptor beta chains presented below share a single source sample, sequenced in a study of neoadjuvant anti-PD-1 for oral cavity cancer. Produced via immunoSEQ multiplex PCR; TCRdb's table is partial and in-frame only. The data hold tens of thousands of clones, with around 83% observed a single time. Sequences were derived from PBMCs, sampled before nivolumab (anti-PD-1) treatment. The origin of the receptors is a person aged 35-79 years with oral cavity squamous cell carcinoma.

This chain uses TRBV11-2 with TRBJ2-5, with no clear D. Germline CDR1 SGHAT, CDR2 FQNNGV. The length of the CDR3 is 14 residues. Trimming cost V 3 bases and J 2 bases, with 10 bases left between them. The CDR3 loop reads CASSFDSSQETQYF. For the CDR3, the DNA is TGTGCCAGCAGCTTCGATAGCTCTCAAGAGACCCAGTACTTC. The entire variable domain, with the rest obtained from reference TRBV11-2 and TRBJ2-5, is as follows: EAGVAQSPRYKIIEKRQSVAFWCNPISGHATLYWYQQILGQGPKLLIQFQNNGVVDDSQLPKDRFSAERLKGVDSTLKIQPAKLEDSAVYLCASSFDSSQETQYFGPGTRLLVL.

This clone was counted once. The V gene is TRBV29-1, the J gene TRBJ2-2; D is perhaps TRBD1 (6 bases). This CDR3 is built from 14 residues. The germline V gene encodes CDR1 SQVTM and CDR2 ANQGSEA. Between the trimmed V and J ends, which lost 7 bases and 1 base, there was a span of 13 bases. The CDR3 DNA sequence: TGCAGCGCGGGGACACCGATGAACACCGGGGAGCTGTTTTTT. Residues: CSAGTPMNTGELFF.

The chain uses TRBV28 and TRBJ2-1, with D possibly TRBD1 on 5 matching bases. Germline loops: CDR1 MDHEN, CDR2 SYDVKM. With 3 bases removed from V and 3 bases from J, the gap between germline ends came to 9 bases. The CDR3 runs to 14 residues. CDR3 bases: TGTGCCAGCAGTTTTTGGCAGGGCTACAATGAGCAGTTCTTC. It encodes CASSFWQGYNEQFF.

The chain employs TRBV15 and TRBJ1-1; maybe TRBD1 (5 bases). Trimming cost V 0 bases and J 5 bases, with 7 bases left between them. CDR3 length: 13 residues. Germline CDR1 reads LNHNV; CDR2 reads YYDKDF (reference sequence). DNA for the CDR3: TGTGCCACCAGCAGAGACAGGGAGACTGAAGCTTTCTTT. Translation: CATSRDRETEAFF.